A single sample is the source of the 5 T cell receptor beta chains below, sequenced in a study of identical twins. TCRdb reanalysed the 5' RACE reads using MiXCR and keeps one entry per CDR3 protein. The sample consists of 500,000 to 550,000 distinct CDR3 sequences, 20% to 25% of them appearing once. These data were also filed under a second study, of yellow fever vaccine responses in identical twins.

Sequencing used CD4+ T cells sorted from blood. All receptors derive from a woman aged 18 to 35 in good health.

The chain links TRBV7-3 to TRBJ2-1; D not resolved. CDR1 and CDR2 from the germline V gene are SGHTA and FQGTGA. V lost 1 base, J lost 13 bases, and 14 bases lay in between. The CDR3 consists of 13 residues. CDR3 sequence reads: CASSLIPGVGQFF. As DNA, the CDR3 is TGTGCCAGCAGCTTAATACCAGGTGTGGGACAGTTCTTC.

This clonotype was seen more than once but under ten times. The chain carries TRBV15 and TRBJ2-3, with a weak D call TRBD2 (7 bases). Trimming left V 5 bases short and J 5 bases short, with 11 bases between. The V gene's germline CDR1 is LNHNV and CDR2 YYDKDF (reference sequence). This CDR3 comprises 13 residues. CDR3 DNA: TGTGCCACCAGCCTAGGGGGGGGAGATACGCAGTATTTT. The encoded protein is CATSLGGGDTQYF.

The table lists this clonotype with a few counts. The V gene is TRBV5-1, the J gene TRBJ2-1; maybe TRBD2 (7 bases). The CDR3 consists of 16 residues. The V gene lost 2 bases and the J gene lost 6 bases, with 18 bases spanning the gap. The V gene's germline CDR1 is SGHRS and CDR2 YFSETQ. In DNA form, the CDR3 reads TGCGCCAGCAGCTTCCCTACGGGGGGCAGGGGCAATGAGCAGTTCTTC. Its protein is CASSFPTGGRGNEQFF. Full variable domain (outside the CDR3, taken from reference TRBV5-1 and TRBJ2-1): KAGVTQTPRYLIKTRGQQVTLSCSPISGHRSVSWYQQTPGQGLQFLFEYFSETQRNKGNFPGRFSGRQFSNSRSEMNVSTLELGDSALYLCASSFPTGGRGNEQFFGPGTRLTVL.

V gene TRBV5-1 combines with J gene TRBJ2-3; D gene uncertain. This CDR3 has 14 amino acids. Germline loops: CDR1 SGHRS, CDR2 YFSETQ. V lost 1 base, J lost 4 bases, and 10 bases lay in between. The CDR3 region is CASSLTVSADTQYF. The DNA of the CDR3 is TGCGCCAGCAGCTTGACGGTCTCCGCAGATACGCAGTATTTT.

This sequence joins TRBV7-9 and TRBJ2-2; D is possibly TRBD1 or TRBD2 (5 bases each). Germline assignment: CDR1 SEHNR and CDR2 FQNEAQ (reference sequence). Trimming shortened V by 7 bases and J by 0 bases, and 18 bases separated the two germline ends. This CDR3 is built from 17 residues. The CDR3 DNA sequence: TGTGCCAGCACCCGCGCACCCGGGACGGCGAACACCGGGGAGCTGTTTTTT. Translated, it gives CASTRAPGTANTGELFF.